This entry lists 31 T cell receptor beta chains sequenced from one sample in a study of regulatory T cells in long-lasting Graves disease. Both iRepertoire HTBI primers and Arm-PCR of CDR3 regions were used to build the TCR beta libraries. TCRdb analysed the multiplex PCR reads with MiXCR anew, one entry per CDR3 protein. The table includes approximately 290,000 distinct CDR3 sequences, roughly a fifth detected once. Documented time point: persistent/refractory GD, antithyroid drugs over 5 years with positive TRAb. Isolated PBMC RNA provided the starting material for the TCR library. Source: peripheral blood mononuclear cells (PBMCs), taken when the disease was refractory, from a patient treated with antithyroid drugs. The source is a female donor with Graves disease.

Regarding this clonotype: Germline and junction disagree at one end, which may indicate a read error. The rearrangement uses TRBV6-5 and TRBJ2-6, with a weak D call TRBD1 (5 bases). The germline V gene encodes CDR1 MNHEY and CDR2 SVGAGI. This CDR3 has 17 amino acids. CDR3 residues: CASSYPLPSSGANVLAF. The CDR3 DNA sequence: TGTGCCAGCAGTTACCCCCTCCCAAGCTCTGGGGCCAACGTCCTGGCTTTC.

The genes are TRBV7-9 and TRBJ1-4, with D possibly being TRBD1 (5 bases). CDR3 size: 14 residues. Germline values: CDR1 SEHNR, CDR2 FQNEAQ (reference sequence). V lost 3 bases to trimming and J lost 8 bases, with 13 bases between them. The CDR3 spells CASSFYRDEEKLFF. Written as DNA, the CDR3 is TGTGCCAGCAGCTTCTACCGGGACGAAGAAAAACTGTTTTTT. Based on the CDR3 plus reference TRBV7-9 and TRBJ1-4, the full variable domain is DTGVSQNPRHKITKRGQNVTFRCDPISEHNRLYWYRQTLGQGPEFLTYFQNEAQLEKSRLLSDRFSAERPKGSFSTLEIQRTEQGDSAMYLCASSFYRDEEKLFFGSGTQLSVL.

This clonotype was detected many times. V gene TRBV12-3 or TRBV12-4 combines with J gene TRBJ1-4, with D possibly TRBD1 on 5 matching bases. There are 16 residues in the CDR3. V lost 7 bases to trimming and J lost 5 bases, with 20 bases between them. CDR3 nucleotides: TGTGCCAGCACCCCATACCAGGGAACGGGGAATGAAAAACTGTTTTTT. Translation gives CASTPYQGTGNEKLFF.

This clonotype has ten or more counts. The rearrangement joins TRBV12-3 or TRBV12-4 to TRBJ1-1, with a weak D call TRBD1 (5 bases). CDR3 size: 12 residues. V lost 1 base and J 6 bases, leaving 6 bases between the germline ends. The CDR3 loop is CASSLGGSEAFF. The CDR3, as DNA: TGTGCCAGCAGTTTAGGGGGCTCTGAAGCTTTCTTT.

This clonotype was observed at least ten times. V is TRBV28 and J is TRBJ1-3; possible D gene TRBD1, 5 bases. Trimming removed 2 bases at V and 4 bases at J, with 9 bases between. CDR1 and CDR2 from the germline V gene are MDHEN and SYDVKM. The CDR3 runs 14 residues. The CDR3 nucleotides read TGTGCCAGCAGTTTACAGGGAGAAGGAAACACCATATATTTT. The encoded protein is CASSLQGEGNTIYF. The whole variable domain, remainder taken from reference TRBV28 and TRBJ1-3, is DVKVTQSSRYLVKRTGEKVFLECVQDMDHENMFWYRQDPGLGLRLIYFSYDVKMKEKGDIPEGYSVSREKKERFSLILESASTNQTSMYLCASSLQGEGNTIYFGEGSWLTVV.

This clonotype occurred many times. The chain uses TRBV28 and TRBJ2-4, with D maybe TRBD2 (5 bases). The CDR3 is 13 amino acids. CDR1 and CDR2 (germline): MDHEN, SYDVKM. V lost 6 bases and J lost 5, with 11 bases in between. In nucleotides, the CDR3 is TGTGCCAGCAGACCCTACGGGGAAAACATTCAGTACTTC. Its protein product is CASRPYGENIQYF.

The CDR3 DNA sequence: TGTGCCAGCAGTTACGGACCCTTAGGTTCTGAGACCCAGTACTTC. Protein: CASSYGPLGSETQYF. This chain connects TRBV6-9 to TRBJ2-5; D is undetermined. The CDR3 sequence is 15 residues long. Trimming shortened V by 3 bases and J by 5 bases, and 16 bases separated the two germline ends. Looked up from germline, CDR1 is MNHGY and CDR2 is SVAAGI.

Of note for this clonotype: Since the CDR3 does not end with the conserved phenylalanine or tryptophan, this likely comes from a read error. V gene TRBV12-3 or TRBV12-4 combines with J gene TRBJ1-2; 7 bases match TRBD1. V shed 3 bases, J shed 3 bases, and the junction held 1 base outside the gene matches. The CDR3 is 13 residues long. Written as DNA, the CDR3 is TGTGCCAGCAGTTTCAGGGGGGACTATGGCTACACCCTC. It translates to CASSFRGDYGYTL.

Many counts were recorded for this clonotype. The chain employs TRBV18 and TRBJ2-5, with D tentatively TRBD1 (6 bases). The CDR3 length is 15 residues. Trimming took off 2 bases at V and 3 bases at J, with 13 bases between the two ends. CDR1 is KGHSH and CDR2 is LQKENI in the germline V gene. The CDR3 loop reads CASSPYTGPEETQYF. CDR3 nucleotide sequence: TGTGCCAGCTCACCATATACAGGGCCTGAAGAGACCCAGTACTTC.

In its sample, this clonotype was seen a few times. The rearrangement uses TRBV12-3 or TRBV12-4 and TRBJ2-7, with 8 bases that match TRBD1. CDR3 length: 14 amino acids. V trimming: 1 base; J trimming: 11 bases; junction bases outside the gene matches: 10. CDR3 amino acids: CASSLVGQGLGEYF. CDR3 sequence (DNA): TGTGCCAGCAGTTTAGTCGGACAGGGCCTCGGGGAGTACTTC.

This clonotype was detected ten times or more. The chain couples TRBV12-3 or TRBV12-4 to TRBJ1-6, with 8 nucleotides matching TRBD1. The CDR3 sequence is 15 residues long. With V trimmed by 5 bases and J by 9 bases, 9 bases remained unmatched. Here the CDR3 reads CASSNPGQGSSPLHF. CDR3 nucleotides: TGTGCCAGCAGTAATCCCGGACAGGGCAGTTCACCCCTCCACTTT.

This clonotype was observed at least ten times. V gene TRBV20-1 combines with J gene TRBJ2-5; 14 nucleotides match TRBD2. Germline assignment: CDR1 DFQATT and CDR2 SNEGSKA (reference sequence). The CDR3 is made up of 17 amino acids. Trimming cost V 2 bases and J 5 bases; bases outside gene matches: 10. The CDR3 region has the DNA TGCAGTGCTAGAAACTCGGGACTAGCGGGAGAGGGCGAGACCCAGTACTTC. Its translation is CSARNSGLAGEGETQYF.

This clonotype was found a few times. In DNA, the CDR3 is TGTGCCAGCAGCACCGGACAGGGGGCTAAGCAGTACTTC. Protein sequence: CASSTGQGAKQYF. This sequence joins TRBV7-9 and TRBJ2-7; TRBD1 agrees at 11 bases. Germline V lookup: CDR1 SEHNR, CDR2 FQNEAQ (reference sequence). The CDR3 contains 13 residues. Losses at the gene ends were 5 bases for V and 8 bases for J; bases not matched to a gene: 5.

V gene TRBV7-9 combines with J gene TRBJ1-4; TRBD1 agrees at 10 bases. The CDR3 sequence is 14 residues long. Germline loops: CDR1 SEHNR, CDR2 FQNEAQ (reference sequence). V gave up 3 bases and J gave up 8 bases; unmatched junction bases: 3. CDR3 in DNA: TGTGCCAGCAGCTTGGGGACAGGGGCCGAAAAACTGTTTTTT. It specifies CASSLGTGAEKLFF. The full variable domain, its missing parts supplied by reference TRBV7-9 and TRBJ1-4, is DTGVSQNPRHKITKRGQNVTFRCDPISEHNRLYWYRQTLGQGPEFLTYFQNEAQLEKSRLLSDRFSAERPKGSFSTLEIQRTEQGDSAMYLCASSLGTGAEKLFFGSGTQLSVL.

This clonotype was seen at least ten times. J is TRBJ2-5 and V is TRBV28, with D hard to call. The CDR3 covers 13 residues. V dropped 5 bases and J dropped 1 base, with 8 bases sitting between them. The germline V gene has CDR1 MDHEN and CDR2 SYDVKM. The chain's CDR3 is CASSLEPQETQYF. The CDR3 DNA is TGTGCCAGCAGTCTGGAGCCCCAAGAGACCCAGTACTTC.

The chain links TRBV6-1 to TRBJ2-7; D is undetermined. This CDR3 region has 11 residues. The germline gives CDR1 MNHNS, CDR2 SASEGT. V shed 8 bases and J shed 3 bases, with 8 bases lying between them. CDR3 nucleotide sequence: TGTGCCAGCGCATACCACTACGAGCAGTACTTC. It yields the protein CASAYHYEQYF.

The chain uses TRBV7-2 and TRBJ2-7, with TRBD2 as a possible D gene (6 bases). This CDR3 region has 14 residues. The germline V gene encodes CDR1 SGHTA and CDR2 FQGNSA. Trimming stripped 5 bases from V and 2 bases from J, with 13 bases between. CDR3 protein: CASSTGTQPYEQYF. The CDR3 bases are TGTGCCAGCAGCACCGGGACTCAACCCTACGAGCAGTACTTC.

This clonotype appeared a few times. The rearrangement uses TRBV20-1 and TRBJ2-5; D possibly corresponds to TRBD2 (6 bases). The V end lost 4 bases, the J end lost 5 bases, and 17 bases lay between the germline ends. CDR3 length equals 14 residues. Per the germline V gene, CDR1 is DFQATT and CDR2 is SNEGSKA (reference sequence). CDR3 residues: CSATGLIPGETQYF. The CDR3 DNA is TGCAGTGCTACGGGACTGATCCCCGGGGAGACCCAGTACTTC.

The chain is built from TRBV19 and TRBJ1-1; 8 bases fit TRBD1. V shed 7 bases and J 11 bases; nucleotides not matched to a gene: 9. The CDR3 length is 12 residues. Germline CDR1 LNHDA, CDR2 SQIVND (reference sequence). The CDR3 reads CASKAGGASAFF. The CDR3 bases are TGTGCCAGTAAAGCAGGGGGCGCTTCGGCTTTCTTT.

This rearrangement joins TRBV18 to TRBJ2-3; TRBD2 aligns across 11 bases. The CDR3 runs to 17 residues. The junction had 9 bases not matched to a gene; V was cut back by 5 bases and J by 2 bases. Germline V lookup: CDR1 KGHSH, CDR2 LQKENI. The CDR3 loop is CASSKEGTSGYTDTQYF. The CDR3, as DNA: TGTGCCAGCTCAAAGGAGGGGACTAGCGGATACACAGATACGCAGTATTTT.

This clonotype was found many times. The V gene is TRBV11-2, the J gene TRBJ2-7, with D possibly matching TRBD2 (5 bases). The ends were cut back, 5 bases at V and 3 bases at J, with 11 bases in the middle. The CDR3 contains 13 residues. Germline V gives CDR1 SGHAT, CDR2 FQNNGV. The DNA for the CDR3 is TGTGCCAGCAGCCCGGGGTTCCTCTACGAGCAGTACTTC. This codes for CASSPGFLYEQYF.

There are a few counts of this clonotype. The chain couples TRBV9 to TRBJ1-2; maybe TRBD1 (5 bases). The germline V gene encodes CDR1 SGDLS and CDR2 YYNGEE. Trimming stripped 0 bases from V and 6 bases from J, with 18 bases between. The CDR3 has 16 residues. CDR3 nucleotide sequence: TGTGCCAGCAGCGTAGCCCCCTCCGGGACGGGAGATGGCTACACCTTC. The encoded protein is CASSVAPSGTGDGYTF.

This clonotype was seen at least ten times. The rearrangement links TRBV19 to TRBJ1-5, with D possibly matching TRBD1 (5 bases). Trimming shortened V by 8 bases and J by 0 bases, and 14 bases separated the two germline ends. Germline V lookup: CDR1 LNHDA, CDR2 SQIVND (reference sequence). This CDR3 has 15 amino acids. The CDR3 region has the DNA TGTGCCAGTGAAGAGATGACAGATAGCAATCAGCCCCAGCATTTT. As protein: CASEEMTDSNQPQHF.

This chain connects TRBV7-2 to TRBJ2-3, with 8 bases aligning to TRBD2. V lost 5 bases, J lost 2 bases, and 9 bases stayed unmatched. The CDR3 has 16 amino acids. Germline V gives CDR1 SGHTA, CDR2 FQGNSA. CDR3: CASSQEGSGVTDTQYF. The CDR3 nucleotides read TGTGCCAGCAGCCAGGAGGGTAGCGGGGTCACAGATACGCAGTATTTT.

This clonotype was counted only a few times. V is TRBV7-2 and J is TRBJ2-3, with 8 bases matching TRBD2. There are 19 residues in the CDR3. CDR1 is SGHTA and CDR2 is FQGNSA in the germline V gene. V lost 3 bases to trimming and J lost 3 bases; unmatched junction nucleotides: 17. Written as DNA, the CDR3 is TGTGCCAGCAGCTTCAGACCCTTGACGGGAGGGCCCACGACAGATACGCAGTATTTT. It is translated as CASSFRPLTGGPTTDTQYF.

This clonotype was observed at least ten times. The CDR3 is CSGMGQGRNIQYF. As DNA, the CDR3 is TGCAGTGGTATGGGACAGGGACGGAACATTCAGTACTTC. The chain carries TRBV20-1 and TRBJ2-4; 9 positions agree with TRBD1. CDR3 size: 13 residues. V shed 7 bases and J 7 bases; nucleotides not matched to a gene: 8. Germline lookup yields CDR1 DFQATT and CDR2 SNEGSKA (reference sequence).

The chain couples TRBV7-2 to TRBJ2-1; a weak D match, TRBD1 (5 bases). The germline CDR1 and CDR2 sequences are SGHTA and FQGNSA. The CDR3 totals 15 residues. Trimming cost V 1 base and J 3 bases, with 10 bases left between them. CDR3 DNA: TGTGCCAGCAGCTTAGGACAGATCTACTACAATGAGCAGTTCTTC. It specifies CASSLGQIYYNEQFF.

This sequence joins TRBV30 and TRBJ2-2; D might be TRBD2 (5 bases). V was cut by 4 bases and J by 6 bases, with 9 bases left in between. The CDR3 loop spans 12 amino acids. Germline loops: CDR1 GTSNPN, CDR2 SVGIG (reference sequence). CDR3 DNA: TGTGCCTGGACCGGGATAGCCGGGGAGCTGTTTTTT. This encodes CAWTGIAGELFF. Combining the CDR3 with reference TRBV30 and TRBJ2-2 gives the whole variable domain SQTIHQWPATLVQPVGSPLSLECTVEGTSNPNLYWYRQAAGRGLQLLFYSVGIGQISSEVPQNLSASRPQDRQFILSSKKLLLSDSGFYLCAWTGIAGELFFGEGSRLTVL.

This chain links TRBV20-1 with TRBJ1-2, with 9 bases aligning to TRBD1. Trimming at V came to 8 bases and at J to 3 bases, leaving 7 bases not matched to a gene. The V gene's germline CDR1 is DFQATT and CDR2 SNEGSKA (reference sequence). The CDR3 covers 13 residues. The DNA for the CDR3 is TGCAGTCCTGGACAGGGGAGAGACTATGGCTACACCTTC. Amino acids: CSPGQGRDYGYTF.

The rearrangement uses TRBV12-3 or TRBV12-4 and TRBJ2-1, with 11 positions matching TRBD2. The junction had 1 base not matched to a gene; V was cut back by 8 bases and J by 7 bases. The CDR3 contains 12 residues. The CDR3 region is CASGTSGNEQFF. The CDR3 nucleotides read TGTGCCAGCGGGACTAGCGGTAATGAGCAGTTCTTC.

This clonotype was seen ten or more times. The rearrangement joins TRBV6-1 to TRBJ1-5; D remains unclear. This CDR3 region has 12 residues. Germline CDR1 is MNHNS and CDR2 is SASEGT. The ends were cut back, 6 bases at V and 2 bases at J, with 5 bases in the middle. The CDR3 nucleotides read TGTGCCAGCAGGTCAGGCAATCAGCCCCAGCATTTT. Translated: CASRSGNQPQHF.